This TCR beta chain is drawn from a study of T cell responses to AZD1222 COVID-19 vaccine. Study details: Timing groups of about 4 and about 12 weeks for second doses were pooled.

With respect to this clone: Its target is unknown.

Profiling relied on immunoSEQ multiplex PCR, and the TCRdb table lists in-frame clones only, not all of them. The data contain 95,000 to 110,000 clones, approximately 93% of them singletons. Points from the study as a whole: Possibly, clonal diversity was underestimated; donors were largely white British and included more females.

The source is an adult in good health. This specimen consisted of peripheral blood, obtained on day 0 of AZD1222 vaccination.

The CDR3 nucleotides are TGTGCCAGAAGCCCCGGTCCCAGTTTGTACGAGCAGTACTTC. Its protein product is CARSPGPSLYEQYF. The chain employs TRBV5-3 and TRBJ2-7, with D hard to call. TRBV5-3 is marked as an open reading frame, function uncertain. The CDR3 is 14 amino acids. The V and J ends lost 4 bases and 4 bases respectively, with 15 bases between them.